This T cell receptor (beta chain) was sequenced for a study of graft-versus-host responses after intestinal transplantation. Looking at the study overall: Anti-thymocyte globulin induction was given to all recipients, followed by tacrolimus and steroids for around three years.

Study-wide points: High graft-versus-host to host-versus-graft T cell clonal ratios marked allografts of patients with graft-donor macrochimerism. Recipient bone marrow held GvH clones, some seen earlier in ileum or blood.

Some clones are missing from TCRdb's copy, which holds only in-frame ones; the method was immunoSEQ multiplex PCR. The profile shows about 54,000 clones, roughly nine tenths of them singletons. V was pared by 0 bases and J by 2 bases, with 9 bases between. CDR3 size: 14 residues. Germline assignment: CDR1 GTSNPN and CDR2 SVGIG (reference sequence). Concerning this clone itself: What it binds is unknown.

Sequencing was performed on PBMCs, taken 650 to 670 days after intestinal transplant. The V call is TRBV30, the J call TRBJ2-3, with D possibly called TRBD1 or TRBD2 (5 bases each). This clonotype originated in a human patient who received an intestinal transplant, so some T cells may come from the graft donor. The chain's CDR3 is CAWSVLGATDTQYF. For the CDR3, the DNA is TGTGCCTGGAGTGTACTAGGGGCCACAGATACGCAGTATTTT.